Included here is one T cell receptor beta chain sequence, with context. Antigen: not known. This entry is derived from a study of beta chain features in type 1 diabetes. Overall study findings and caveats: Among patients, naive, central memory and Treg TCRB repertoires appeared more similar than among healthy donors. cDNA-based sequencing might over-represent cells highly expressing TCR. Type 1 diabetes patients had TCRB CDR3s that were shorter (moderately but significantly so) in all four CD4+ subsets.

The study reverse transcribed the entire isolated RNA, so it sequenced expressed TCRB transcripts. Naive, central memory and regulatory T cell samples produced a mean of about 3.5 million reads. TCRdb keeps only in-frame clones here, not all; method: immunoSEQ multiplex PCR. The sample has 600,000 or so clones; around 12% are singletons. With V trimmed by 3 bases and J by 7 bases, 8 bases remained unmatched. Germline V gene data show CDR1 as SGHVS and CDR2 as FQNEAQ. The CDR3 is 15 amino acids. The origin of this receptor is a man between 25 and 39 years old with type 1 diabetes. The specimen sequenced was naive CD4+ T cells from blood. The rearrangement joins TRBV7-8 to TRBJ2-1; TRBD1 matches 8 bases. The CDR3 is CASSFSGGRVNEQFF. CDR3 DNA: TGTGCCAGCAGCTTCTCAGGGGGCCGGGTGAATGAGCAGTTCTTC.